The T cell receptor beta chain described here comes from a study of T cells in tuberculosis. Findings and caveats of the study: GEM motif frequencies gave around 70% accuracy; the GMM repertoire gave about 90%. Smaller alpha distances in active tuberculosis partly reflected shorter CDR3-alpha lengths.

The CDR3 sequence is 15 residues long. Per germline, CDR1 SGHNT and CDR2 YYREEE (reference sequence). TCRdb's table, derived via immunoSEQ multiplex PCR, lists solely in-frame clones and lacks some. Of about 40,000 clones detected, 90% to 95% appear once; the ten largest clones hold 9.5% to 13%. Comment on this clone: Its target is unknown. Germline is not matched at one junction end, which may reflect a read error. Other DNA sequences in this specimen translate into the identical CDR3.

This TCR derives from a donor between 10 and 35 years old with latent tuberculosis or without tuberculosis infection. Some clones in this sample may be carry-over from other donors' samples. The chain uses TRBV5-4 and TRBJ2-2; 8 bases match TRBD1. The sample consisted of PBMCs. CDR3 sequence (DNA): TGTGCCAGTAGCTTACAGGGGGAGGACACCGGGGAGCTGTTTTTT. Its protein is CASSLQGEDTGELFF.